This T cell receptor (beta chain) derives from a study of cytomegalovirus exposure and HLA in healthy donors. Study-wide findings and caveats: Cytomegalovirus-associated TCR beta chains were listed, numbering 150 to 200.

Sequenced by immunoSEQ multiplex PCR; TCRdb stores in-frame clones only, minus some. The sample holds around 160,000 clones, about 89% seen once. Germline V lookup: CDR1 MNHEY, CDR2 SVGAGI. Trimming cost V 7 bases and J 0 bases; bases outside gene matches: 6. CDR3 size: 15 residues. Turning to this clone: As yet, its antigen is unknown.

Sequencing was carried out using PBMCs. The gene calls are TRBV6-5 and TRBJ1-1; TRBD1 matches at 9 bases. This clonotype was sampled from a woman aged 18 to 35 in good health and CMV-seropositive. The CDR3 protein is CASTQTGGMNTEAFF. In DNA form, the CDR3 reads TGTGCCAGCACACAGACAGGGGGGATGAACACTGAAGCTTTCTTT.